Presented here are 23 T cell receptor beta chains from one specimen sequenced in a study of blood T cell repertoires in COVID-19. Clones were sequenced by immunoSEQ multiplex PCR, and TCRdb holds only the in-frame ones, with some missing. The top ten hold around 3.5% of the sample, which has about 240,000 clones, approximately 78% seen once. Specimen: peripheral blood. The receptors here all came from a woman under 30 with acute or convalescent COVID-19.

This clone was recorded only once. This CDR3 reads CASSQDRETGDGYTF. The CDR3, as DNA: TGTGCCAGCAGCCAAGATCGGGAGACAGGGGATGGCTACACCTTC. The V and J genes are TRBV3-1 (or the pseudogene TRBV3-2) and TRBJ1-2; 8 nucleotides agree with TRBD1. J gave up 6 bases and V 0 bases, and 6 bases lay outside the gene matches. The CDR3 consists of 15 residues. Germline V CDR1 and CDR2: LGHDT, YNNKEL (reference sequence).

DNA of the CDR3: TGTGCCAGCAGCTTAGTGGGCGGACAAAATCAGCCCCAGCATTTT. Protein: CASSLVGGQNQPQHF. The chain carries TRBV7-2 and TRBJ1-5; the D gene is possibly TRBD1 (5 bases). In germline, CDR1 is SGHTA, CDR2 FQGNSA. This CDR3 has 15 amino acids. V was cut by 1 base and J by 4 bases, with 11 bases left in between. Drawing the rest from reference TRBV7-2 and TRBJ1-5, the complete variable domain is GAGVSQSPSNKVTEKGKDVELRCDPISGHTALYWYRQSLGQGLEFLIYFQGNSAPDKSGLPSDRFSAERTGGSVSTLTIQRTQQEDSAVYLCASSLVGGQNQPQHFGDGTRLSIL.

The rearrangement joins TRBV6-2 or TRBV6-3 to TRBJ2-7, with 10 bases matching TRBD2. The CDR3 is made up of 14 amino acids. From germline, CDR1 is MNHEY and CDR2 SVGEGT. Germline trimming cut 2 bases from V and 8 bases from J; bases unmatched to any gene: 6. The CDR3 coding sequence is TGTGCCAGCAGTTACCCTACTAGCGGGACGCAGCAGTACTTC. Translation gives CASSYPTSGTQQYF.

The gene calls are TRBV27 and TRBJ2-7; 12 bases line up with TRBD2. Germline values: CDR1 MNHEY, CDR2 SMNVEV (reference sequence). The CDR3 is made up of 16 amino acids. Trimming at V came to 5 bases and at J to 2 bases, leaving 7 bases not matched to a gene. CDR3 in DNA: TGTGCCAGCAGTCCGCGACTAGCGGGAGCCCCCTACGAGCAGTACTTC. It translates to CASSPRLAGAPYEQYF.

The V and J genes are TRBV6-5 and TRBJ1-2; a possible D gene is TRBD1 (5 bases). CDR3 length equals 16 residues. Trimming took off 4 bases at V and 4 bases at J, with 19 bases between the two ends. The germline CDR1 and CDR2 sequences are MNHEY and SVGAGI. CDR3 loop: CASSSSVDIIFYGYTF. Written as DNA, the CDR3 is TGTGCCAGCAGTTCCTCGGTGGACATAATTTTCTATGGCTACACCTTC.

This chain joins TRBV10-3 and TRBJ1-2, with D unclear. V lost 2 bases, J lost 4 bases, and 11 bases lay in between. The CDR3 totals 14 residues. Germline CDR1 reads ENHRY; CDR2 reads SYGVKD. The CDR3 bases are TGTGCCATCAGTGAGGCACAGACCTCCTATGGCTACACCTTC. Encoded protein: CAISEAQTSYGYTF.

This chain links TRBV7-9 with TRBJ2-5; D possibly corresponds to TRBD2 (7 bases). The CDR3 consists of 14 residues. Germline CDR1 SEHNR, CDR2 FQNEAQ (reference sequence). Trimming pared 2 bases from V and 5 bases from J, leaving 12 bases between. This CDR3 reads CASSLRGGGETQYF. Written as DNA, the CDR3 is TGTGCCAGCAGCTTAAGGGGGGGTGGCGAGACCCAGTACTTC.

This chain links TRBV5-6 with TRBJ2-7; possible D gene TRBD2, 6 bases. This CDR3 contains 16 residues. Germline loops: CDR1 SGHDT, CDR2 YYEEEE. The V end was cut by 4 bases, the J end by 7 bases, with 24 bases between. The CDR3: CASSIPPVQGGLEQYF. The CDR3 nucleotides read TGTGCCAGCAGCATACCCCCGGTGCAGGGAGGATTGGAGCAGTACTTC.

This clone came up once. This chain joins TRBV27 and TRBJ2-3, with a weak D call TRBD1 (5 bases). With 2 bases removed from V and 0 bases from J, the gap between germline ends came to 9 bases. Looked up from germline, CDR1 is MNHEY and CDR2 is SMNVEV (reference sequence). CDR3 length equals 15 residues. The CDR3 here is CASSLNWGSTDTQYF. The CDR3 region has the DNA TGTGCCAGCAGTTTAAATTGGGGCAGCACAGATACGCAGTATTTT.

The chain is built from TRBV19 and TRBJ1-5, with D possibly being TRBD1 (6 bases). The CDR3 has 15 amino acids. Trimming cost V 7 bases and J 8 bases, with 21 bases left between them. Germline lookup yields CDR1 LNHDA and CDR2 SQIVND (reference sequence). This chain's CDR3 is CASMGQGNLWEPQHF. The CDR3, as DNA: TGTGCCAGTATGGGGCAGGGGAACCTGTGGGAGCCCCAGCATTTT.

V and J are TRBV28 and TRBJ1-2; no clear D. V was cut by 6 bases and J by 3 bases, with 5 bases left in between. The CDR3 sequence is 11 residues long. Per the germline V gene, CDR1 is MDHEN and CDR2 is SYDVKM. The DNA for the CDR3 is TGTGCCAGCAGCGACTACTATGGCTACACCTTC. This codes for CASSDYYGYTF.

CDR3 in amino acids: CASSQFQGGNTIYF. The DNA for the CDR3 is TGTGCCAGCAGCCAATTCCAGGGAGGAAACACCATATATTTT. This chain joins TRBV3-1 (or the pseudogene TRBV3-2) and TRBJ1-3; possible D gene TRBD1, 5 bases. The CDR3 contains 14 residues. Germline lookup yields CDR1 LGHDT and CDR2 YNNKEL (reference sequence). The V end lost 2 bases, the J end lost 4 bases, and 9 bases lay between the germline ends.

This rearrangement joins TRBV7-2 to TRBJ2-3; D might be TRBD2 (7 bases). Trimming removed 2 bases from V and 4 bases from J, with 22 bases in between. The CDR3 extends over 18 amino acids. Germline-derived CDR1 and CDR2 are SGHTA and FQGNSA. CDR3 sequence reads: CASSLRGMSGGGPDTQYF. The CDR3 DNA is TGTGCCAGCAGCTTAAGGGGGATGTCGGGAGGAGGCCCAGATACGCAGTATTTT.

This clone came up many times. V and J are TRBV3-1 (or the pseudogene TRBV3-2) and TRBJ2-7; the D gene is possibly TRBD2 (5 bases). Between the trimmed V and J ends, which lost 2 bases and 6 bases, there was a span of 11 bases. Germline loops: CDR1 LGHDT, CDR2 YNNKEL (reference sequence). The CDR3 runs 13 residues. The DNA for the CDR3 is TGTGCCAGCAGCCAAAACCCCGGGATCGAGCAGTACTTC. Translating gives CASSQNPGIEQYF.

The chain has TRBV7-3 and TRBJ2-2; D remains ambiguous. Trimming pared 7 bases from V and 3 bases from J, leaving 12 bases between. There are 14 residues in the CDR3. Per germline, CDR1 SGHTA and CDR2 FQGTGA. CDR3 amino acids: CASTLGDHTGELFF. CDR3 bases: TGTGCCAGCACCCTAGGAGACCACACCGGGGAGCTGTTTTTT.

The V call is TRBV19, the J call TRBJ1-1, with unresolved D. V lost 4 bases and J 1 base, leaving 13 bases between the germline ends. Per the germline V gene, CDR1 is LNHDA and CDR2 is SQIVND (reference sequence). CDR3 length: 15 residues. DNA for the CDR3: TGTGCCAGTAGTAATCCCCGAGGTGGGAACACTGAAGCTTTCTTT. Amino acids: CASSNPRGGNTEAFF.

V and J are TRBV6-6 and TRBJ2-5; 8 nucleotides agree with TRBD2. The CDR3 covers 16 residues. Unmatched junction bases numbered 9, after V lost 1 base and J lost 5 bases. Germline assignment: CDR1 MNHNY and CDR2 SVGAGI (reference sequence). CDR3 in amino acids: CASSYWVSGAQETQYF. The CDR3 DNA is TGTGCCAGCAGTTACTGGGTTAGCGGGGCCCAGGAGACCCAGTACTTC.

The chain has TRBV7-2 and TRBJ2-7; 11 positions match TRBD2. The V gene end was trimmed by 1 base and the J gene end by 9 bases; junction bases not matched to a gene: 14. CDR3 length equals 17 residues. Germline V gene data show CDR1 as SGHTA and CDR2 as FQGNSA. CDR3 nucleotide sequence: TGTGCCAGCAGCTTAGATCCCCCGGGACTAGCGGCCATGGGGCAGTACTTC. Translating gives CASSLDPPGLAAMGQYF.

V usage is TRBV4-3 and J usage is TRBJ2-3, with 8 bases that match TRBD2. The junction had 15 bases not matched to a gene; V was cut back by 0 bases and J by 4 bases. The germline gives CDR1 LGHNA, CDR2 YSLEER. The CDR3 totals 19 residues. CDR3 protein: CASSQDLAVWREAADTQYF. CDR3 sequence (DNA): TGCGCCAGCAGCCAAGATCTTGCAGTATGGCGGGAGGCCGCAGATACGCAGTATTTT.

A few counts support this clone. The chain recombines TRBV7-8 with TRBJ2-5; no definite D call. The germline V and J ends were trimmed by 4 bases and 5 bases, with 2 bases remaining between them. The CDR3 is made up of 10 amino acids. Germline V lookup: CDR1 SGHVS, CDR2 FQNEAQ. CDR3 bases: TGTGCCAGCAGCTCGGAGACCCAGTACTTC. It specifies CASSSETQYF.

The chain links TRBV29-1 to TRBJ2-1; D is perhaps TRBD2 (5 bases). The CDR3 totals 15 residues. Germline values: CDR1 SQVTM, CDR2 ANQGSEA. Trimming cost V 3 bases and J 9 bases, with 21 bases left between them. The CDR3 DNA is TGCAGCGTTGATCTAGCTATGGTCCGTAAAGGTGAGCAGTTCTTC. It yields the protein CSVDLAMVRKGEQFF.

This chain joins TRBV7-2 and TRBJ2-7, with a tentative D call TRBD1 (5 bases). CDR3 length equals 15 residues. V lost 0 bases to trimming and J lost 2 bases, with 11 bases between them. CDR1 is SGHTA, CDR2 FQGNSA, per germline. CDR3 sequence (DNA): TGTGCCAGCAGCTTAGCGGGGCCTCGGGCCTACGAGCAGTACTTC. Translated: CASSLAGPRAYEQYF. Filled out from reference TRBV7-2 and TRBJ2-7, the complete variable domain reads GAGVSQSPSNKVTEKGKDVELRCDPISGHTALYWYRQSLGQGLEFLIYFQGNSAPDKSGLPSDRFSAERTGGSVSTLTIQRTQQEDSAVYLCASSLAGPRAYEQYFGPGTRLTVT.

V gene TRBV11-2 combines with J gene TRBJ2-7; the D gene is possibly TRBD2 (5 bases). The CDR3 length is 13 residues. Germline V gene lookup returns CDR1 SGHAT and CDR2 FQNNGV. V lost 6 bases, J lost 2 bases, and 11 bases lay in between. CDR3 DNA: TGTGCCAGCAGGCAAGCGGATACCTACGAGCAGTACTTC. It codes for CASRQADTYEQYF.